This T cell receptor (beta chain) was sequenced for a study of human T cells and chemical hapten exposure. TCRdb analysed the RACE reads with MiXCR anew, one entry per CDR3 protein. The sample holds around 95,000 distinct CDR3 sequences, 10% to 12% seen once. V gave up 5 bases and J gave up 3 bases; unmatched junction bases: 7. The CDR3 is 15 amino acids. CDR1 MNHNS and CDR2 SASEGT come from the germline V gene. Documented time point: pre-sensitization, week 0. The treatment: therapeutic diphenylcyclopropenone sensitization with weekly scalp DPC. The receptor comes from a woman in her fifties or sixties with alopecia areata. Some clones in this sample may be carry-over from other donors' samples. The chain is built from TRBV6-1 and TRBJ2-7, with 10 bases that match TRBD1. The specimen comprised whole blood, sampled in connection with sensitization to the hapten diphenylcyclopropenone (DPC). The CDR3 coding sequence is TGTGCCAGCAGTATCTATGGGACAGGGGTCTACGAGCAGTACTTC. This encodes CASSIYGTGVYEQYF.